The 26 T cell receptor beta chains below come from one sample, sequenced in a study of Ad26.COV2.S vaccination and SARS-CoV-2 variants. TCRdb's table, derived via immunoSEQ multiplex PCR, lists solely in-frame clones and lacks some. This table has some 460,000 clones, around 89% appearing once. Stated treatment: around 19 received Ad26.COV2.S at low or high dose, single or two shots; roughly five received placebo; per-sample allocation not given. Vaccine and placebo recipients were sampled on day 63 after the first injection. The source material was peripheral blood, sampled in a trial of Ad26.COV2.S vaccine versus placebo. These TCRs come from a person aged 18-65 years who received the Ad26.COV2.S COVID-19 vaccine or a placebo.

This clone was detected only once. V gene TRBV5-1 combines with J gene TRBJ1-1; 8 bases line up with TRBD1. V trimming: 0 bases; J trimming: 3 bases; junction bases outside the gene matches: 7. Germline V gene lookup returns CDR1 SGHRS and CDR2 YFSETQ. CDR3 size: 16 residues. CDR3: CASSLVGTGGDTEAFF. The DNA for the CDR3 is TGCGCCAGCAGCTTGGTCGGTACAGGGGGGGACACTGAAGCTTTCTTT.

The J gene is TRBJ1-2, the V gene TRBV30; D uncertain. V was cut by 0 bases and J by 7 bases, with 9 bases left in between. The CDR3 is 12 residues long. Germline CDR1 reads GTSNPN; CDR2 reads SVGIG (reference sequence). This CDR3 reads CAWSVLRVGYTF. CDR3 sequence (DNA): TGTGCCTGGAGTGTCCTTCGGGTTGGCTACACCTTC.

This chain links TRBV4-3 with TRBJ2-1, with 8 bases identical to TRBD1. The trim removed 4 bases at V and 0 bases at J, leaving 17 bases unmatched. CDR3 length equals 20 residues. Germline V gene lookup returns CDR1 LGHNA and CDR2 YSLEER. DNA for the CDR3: TGCGCCAGCAGCCGGATTGGGACAGGACTATCCTTAAGCTCCTACAATGAGCAGTTCTTC. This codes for CASSRIGTGLSLSSYNEQFF.

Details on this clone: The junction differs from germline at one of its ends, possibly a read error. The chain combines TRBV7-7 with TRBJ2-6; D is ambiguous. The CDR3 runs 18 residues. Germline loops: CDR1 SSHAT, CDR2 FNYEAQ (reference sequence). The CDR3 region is CASSRTPTVSSGANVLTF. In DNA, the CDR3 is TGTGCTAGCAGCCGGACCCCGACGGTAAGCTCTGGGGCCAACGTCCTGACTTTC.

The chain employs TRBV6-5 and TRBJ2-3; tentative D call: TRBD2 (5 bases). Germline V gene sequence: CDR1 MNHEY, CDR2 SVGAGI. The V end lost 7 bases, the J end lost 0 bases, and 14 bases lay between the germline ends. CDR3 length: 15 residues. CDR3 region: CASNHFRGSTDTQYF. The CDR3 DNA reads TGTGCCAGCAACCATTTCCGGGGTAGCACAGATACGCAGTATTTT.

In DNA form, the CDR3 reads TGCGCCAGCAGCTTGGAGGGACAGGGACACAATGAGCAGTTCTTC. Encoded protein: CASSLEGQGHNEQFF. This chain joins TRBV5-1 and TRBJ2-1; TRBD1 aligns across 9 bases. Germline loops: CDR1 SGHRS, CDR2 YFSETQ. The CDR3 is 15 amino acids. The V gene end was trimmed by 0 bases and the J gene end by 5 bases; junction bases not matched to a gene: 3.

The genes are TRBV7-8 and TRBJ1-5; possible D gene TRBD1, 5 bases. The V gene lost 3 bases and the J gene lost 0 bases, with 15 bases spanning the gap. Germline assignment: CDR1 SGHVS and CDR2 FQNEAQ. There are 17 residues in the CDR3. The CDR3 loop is CASSLFQGDYSNQPQHF. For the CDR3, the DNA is TGTGCCAGCAGCTTGTTCCAGGGTGACTATAGCAATCAGCCCCAGCATTTT.

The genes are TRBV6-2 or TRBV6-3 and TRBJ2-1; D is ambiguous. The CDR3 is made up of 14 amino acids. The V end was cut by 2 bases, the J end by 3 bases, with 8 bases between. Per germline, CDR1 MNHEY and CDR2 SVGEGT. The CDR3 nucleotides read TGTGCCAGCAGTTACAGCAAGGGCTACAATGAGCAGTTCTTC. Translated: CASSYSKGYNEQFF.

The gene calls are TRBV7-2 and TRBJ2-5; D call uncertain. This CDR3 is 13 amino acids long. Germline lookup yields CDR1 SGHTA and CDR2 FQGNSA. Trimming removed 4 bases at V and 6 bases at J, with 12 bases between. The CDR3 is CASSSRPEQTQYF. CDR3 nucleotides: TGTGCCAGCAGCTCCAGACCTGAGCAGACCCAGTACTTC.

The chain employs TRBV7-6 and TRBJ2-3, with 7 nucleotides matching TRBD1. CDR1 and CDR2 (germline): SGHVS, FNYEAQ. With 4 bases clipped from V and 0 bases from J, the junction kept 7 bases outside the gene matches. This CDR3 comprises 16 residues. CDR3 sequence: CASSSQTGLSTDTQYF. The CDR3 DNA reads TGTGCCAGCAGCTCCCAGACAGGGTTGAGCACAGATACGCAGTATTTT.

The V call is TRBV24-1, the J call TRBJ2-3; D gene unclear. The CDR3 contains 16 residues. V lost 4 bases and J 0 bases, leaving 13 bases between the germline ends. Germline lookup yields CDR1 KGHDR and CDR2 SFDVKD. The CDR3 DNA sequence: TGTGCCACCAGTGACGCCGCAGCAGAGAGCACAGATACGCAGTATTTT. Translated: CATSDAAAESTDTQYF.

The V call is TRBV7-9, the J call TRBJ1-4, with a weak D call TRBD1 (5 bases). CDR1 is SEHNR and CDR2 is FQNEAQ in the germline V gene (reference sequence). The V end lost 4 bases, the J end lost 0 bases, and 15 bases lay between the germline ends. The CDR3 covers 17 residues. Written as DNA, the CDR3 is TGTGCCAGCAGCTCCGGGGGGTACGGGGCAACTAATGAAAAACTGTTTTTT. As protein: CASSSGGYGATNEKLFF.

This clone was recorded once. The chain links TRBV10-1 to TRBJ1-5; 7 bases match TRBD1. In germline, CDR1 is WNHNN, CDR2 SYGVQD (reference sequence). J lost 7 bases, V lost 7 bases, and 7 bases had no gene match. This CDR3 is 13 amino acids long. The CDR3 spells CASNAGGLQPQHF. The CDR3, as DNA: TGCGCCAGCAACGCAGGGGGACTACAGCCCCAGCATTTT.

The CDR3 region is CAWSVETTYGYTF. The CDR3 DNA sequence: TGTGCCTGGAGTGTTGAAACAACCTATGGCTACACCTTC. The chain joins TRBV30 to TRBJ1-2; D remains ambiguous. This CDR3 region has 13 residues. V lost 0 bases and J 4 bases, leaving 9 bases between the germline ends. CDR1 GTSNPN and CDR2 SVGIG come from the germline V gene (reference sequence).

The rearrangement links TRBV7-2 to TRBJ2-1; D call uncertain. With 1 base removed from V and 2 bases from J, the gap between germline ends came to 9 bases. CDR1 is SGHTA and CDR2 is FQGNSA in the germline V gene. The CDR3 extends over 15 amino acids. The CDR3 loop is CASSLVSGPYNEQFF. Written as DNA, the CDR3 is TGTGCCAGCAGCTTAGTCTCAGGTCCCTACAATGAGCAGTTCTTC.

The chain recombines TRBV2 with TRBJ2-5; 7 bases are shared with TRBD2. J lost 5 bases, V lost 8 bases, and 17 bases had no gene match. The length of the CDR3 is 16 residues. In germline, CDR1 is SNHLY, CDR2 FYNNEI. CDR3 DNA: TGTGCCAGCTGCAGGCGAAGGTCGGGAGGTGGGGAGACCCAGTACTTC. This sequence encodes CASCRRRSGGGETQYF.

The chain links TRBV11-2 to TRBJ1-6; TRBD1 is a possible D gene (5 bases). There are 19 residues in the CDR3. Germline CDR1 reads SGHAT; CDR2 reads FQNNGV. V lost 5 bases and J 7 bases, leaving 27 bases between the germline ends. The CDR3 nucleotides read TGTGCCAGCAGCCCCACGGGGACCCTAGGGTGGTCCTTGAATTCACCCCTCCACTTT. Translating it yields CASSPTGTLGWSLNSPLHF.

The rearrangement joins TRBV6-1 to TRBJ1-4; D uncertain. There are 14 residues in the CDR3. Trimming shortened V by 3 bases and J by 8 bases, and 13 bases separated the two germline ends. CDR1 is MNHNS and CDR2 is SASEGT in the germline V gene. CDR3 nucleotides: TGTGCCAGCAGTGATGGAAGGGAGACCGAAAAACTGTTTTTT. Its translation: CASSDGRETEKLFF.

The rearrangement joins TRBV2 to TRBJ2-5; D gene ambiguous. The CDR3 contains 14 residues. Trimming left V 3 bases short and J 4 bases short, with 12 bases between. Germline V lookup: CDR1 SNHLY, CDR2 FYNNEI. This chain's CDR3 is CASSERLRPETQYF. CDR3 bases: TGTGCCAGCAGTGAGCGACTCCGCCCAGAGACCCAGTACTTC.

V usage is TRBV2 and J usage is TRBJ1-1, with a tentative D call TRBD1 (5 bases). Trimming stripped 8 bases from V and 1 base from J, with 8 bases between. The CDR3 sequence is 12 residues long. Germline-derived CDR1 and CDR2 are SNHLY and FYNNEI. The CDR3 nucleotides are TGTGCCAGCCGGGACCGGAACACTGAAGCTTTCTTT. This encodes CASRDRNTEAFF.

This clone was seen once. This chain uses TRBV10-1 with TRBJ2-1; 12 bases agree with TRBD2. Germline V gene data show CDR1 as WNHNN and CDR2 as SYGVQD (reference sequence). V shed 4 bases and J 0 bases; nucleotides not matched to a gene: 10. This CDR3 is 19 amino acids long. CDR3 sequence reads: CASSGGGLAGRSSYNEQFF. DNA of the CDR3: TGCGCCAGCAGTGGGGGGGGACTAGCGGGTAGGAGCTCCTACAATGAGCAGTTCTTC.

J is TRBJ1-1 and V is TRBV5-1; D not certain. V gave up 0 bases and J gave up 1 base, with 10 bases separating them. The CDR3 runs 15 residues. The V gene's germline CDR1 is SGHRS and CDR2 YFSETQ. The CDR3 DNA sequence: TGCGCCAGCAGCTTGGTTCGACCGTCGAACACTGAAGCTTTCTTT. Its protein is CASSLVRPSNTEAFF.

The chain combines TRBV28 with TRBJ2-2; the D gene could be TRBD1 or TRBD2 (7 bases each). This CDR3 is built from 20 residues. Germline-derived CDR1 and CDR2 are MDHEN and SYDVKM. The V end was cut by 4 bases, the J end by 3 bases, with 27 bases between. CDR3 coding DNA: TGTGCCAGCAGTTCCCTAGCCTCGAAGGGGGCGGGAGAGTACACCGGGGAGCTGTTTTTT. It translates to CASSSLASKGAGEYTGELFF.

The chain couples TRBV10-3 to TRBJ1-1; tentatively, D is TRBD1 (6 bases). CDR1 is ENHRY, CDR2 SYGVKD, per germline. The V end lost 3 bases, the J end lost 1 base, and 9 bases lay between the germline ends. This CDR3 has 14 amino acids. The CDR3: CAISDRGRNTEAFF. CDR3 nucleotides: TGTGCCATCAGTGACCGGGGGCGGAACACTGAAGCTTTCTTT.

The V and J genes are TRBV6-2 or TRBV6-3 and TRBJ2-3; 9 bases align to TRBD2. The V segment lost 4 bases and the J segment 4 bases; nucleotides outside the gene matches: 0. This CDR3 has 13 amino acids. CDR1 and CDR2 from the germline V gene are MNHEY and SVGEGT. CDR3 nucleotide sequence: TGTGCCAGCAGTTTAGCGGGGGCAGATACGCAGTATTTT. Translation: CASSLAGADTQYF.

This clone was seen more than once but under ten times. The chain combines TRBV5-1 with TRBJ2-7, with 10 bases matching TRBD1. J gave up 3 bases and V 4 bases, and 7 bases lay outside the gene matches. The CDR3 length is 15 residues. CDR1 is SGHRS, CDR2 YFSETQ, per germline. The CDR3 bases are TGCGCCAGCAGCCGAGGGACAGGGGATCTCTACGAGCAGTACTTC. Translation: CASSRGTGDLYEQYF.